Listed below are T cell receptor beta chains from one sample, sequenced in a study of post-analysis software for immune sequencing data. From the PCR reads, TCRdb called clonotypes with MiXCR, one entry per CDR3 protein. This table has fewer than 900,000 distinct CDR3 sequences, around 45% appearing once. Source material: blood. The source of these receptors is a girl aged 5 to 17 with multiple sclerosis. The CDR3 runs from the conserved cysteine through the conserved F or W. A D gene is named only where the DNA matches it firmly. Rows may omit the clone size; those that give it use once, few, many or a size class.

V gene	D gene	J gene	clone size	CDR3 protein	CDR3 DNA
TRBV7-8	.	TRBJ2-7	.	CASSPGASGQYF	TGTGCCAGCAGCCCTGGGGCCTCGGGACAGTACTTC
TRBV11-2	.	TRBJ2-7	few	CASSLELASYEQYF	TGTGCCAGCAGCTTAGAACTAGCCTCCTACGAGCAGTACTTC
TRBV7-2	TRBD2	TRBJ2-1	.	CASSSLAGPHEQFF	TGTGCCAGCAGCTCATTAGCGGGACCTCATGAGCAGTTCTTC
TRBV6-5	TRBD1	TRBJ1-1	.	CASSYAKTGGWNTEAFF	TGTGCCAGCAGTTACGCAAAAACAGGGGGCTGGAACACTGAAGCTTTCTTT
TRBV4-3	.	TRBJ2-7	few	CASSQVAEGSYEQYF	TGCGCCAGCAGCCAAGTGGCCGAGGGATCCTACGAGCAGTACTTC
TRBV18	.	TRBJ1-2	few	CASSPRGGYGYTF	TGTGCCAGCTCACCACGGGGGGGCTATGGCTACACCTTC
TRBV2	TRBD2	TRBJ2-3	.	CASSGAGGADTQYF	TGTGCCAGCAGTGGTGCGGGAGGGGCAGATACGCAGTATTTT
TRBV7-9	.	TRBJ2-6	few	CASSSTDRVSGANVLTF	TGTGCCAGCAGCTCCACTGATAGGGTCTCTGGGGCCAACGTCCTGACTTTC
TRBV6-2/TRBV6-3	TRBD2	TRBJ2-7	.	CASSYPQREGLEQYF	TGTGCCAGCAGTTACCCCCAGCGGGAGGGCCTCGAGCAGTACTTC
TRBV5-6	.	TRBJ2-1	.	CASSLASGWAYNEQFF	TGTGCCAGCAGCTTGGCATCCGGGTGGGCCTACAATGAGCAGTTCTTC
TRBV7-2	.	TRBJ1-2	.	CASSNIRGGYGYTF	TGTGCCAGCAGTAATATCCGGGGCGGGTACGGCTACACCTTC
TRBV5-1	TRBD1	TRBJ2-7	many	CASSSDRAYEQYF	TGCGCCAGCAGCTCGGACAGGGCTTACGAGCAGTACTTC
TRBV7-9	TRBD2	TRBJ2-3	.	CASSYTSGRAEDTQYF	TGTGCCAGCAGCTATACTAGCGGGAGGGCCGAGGATACGCAGTATTTT
TRBV7-2	TRBD2	TRBJ2-7	few	CASSLGWTSGPYEQYF	TGTGCCAGCAGCTTAGGGTGGACTAGCGGTCCCTACGAGCAGTACTTC
TRBV20-1	TRBD2	TRBJ2-1	.	CSARAAATSGKDEQFF	TGCAGTGCTAGAGCCGCTGCCACTAGCGGGAAGGATGAGCAGTTCTTC
TRBV4-2	.	TRBJ2-3	few	CASSRPDGTTDTQYF	TGTGCCAGCAGCCGTCCGGACGGGACCACAGATACGCAGTATTTT
TRBV20-1	TRBD2	TRBJ2-5	.	CSARDLGTSGSRKETQYF	TGCAGTGCTAGAGATCTGGGGACTAGCGGGAGCCGAAAAGAGACCCAGTACTTC
TRBV5-1	.	TRBJ2-7	.	CASSREGQTPRYEQYF	TGCGCCAGCAGCCGTGAAGGGCAGACCCCTCGCTACGAGCAGTACTTC
TRBV7-9	TRBD2	TRBJ2-1	.	CASSFLASGSWNEQFF	TGTGCCAGCAGCTTCCTCGCGAGCGGGAGTTGGAATGAGCAGTTCTTC
TRBV29-1	.	TRBJ2-1	few	CSATPGSNEQFF	TGCAGCGCCACGCCGGGGAGCAATGAGCAGTTCTTC
TRBV20-1	.	TRBJ2-1	.	CSAVRDFSSYNEQFF	TGCAGTGCAGTCCGGGACTTCAGCTCCTACAATGAGCAGTTCTTC
TRBV20-1	TRBD2	TRBJ2-6	.	CSARDHGRSSGANVLTF	TGCAGTGCTAGAGATCACGGGAGGAGCTCTGGGGCCAACGTCCTGACTTTC
TRBV7-3	.	TRBJ1-2	.	CASSSGALEGYGYTF	TGTGCCAGCAGCTCCGGGGCTCTGGAGGGCTATGGCTACACCTTC
TRBV20-1	TRBD2	TRBJ2-7	.	CSAHPLAGGTEQYF	TGCAGTGCTCACCCACTAGCGGGAGGGACCGAGCAGTACTTC
TRBV20-1	.	TRBJ2-5	many	CSALTRETQYF	TGCAGTGCTCTCACAAGGGAGACCCAGTACTTC
TRBV2	.	TRBJ1-2	once	CASMDGNYGYTF	TGTGCCAGCATGGACGGCAACTATGGCTACACCTTC
TRBV11-3	TRBD2	TRBJ2-1	few	CASSLEEREWNEQFF	TGTGCCAGCAGCTTAGAGGAGCGGGAGTGGAATGAGCAGTTCTTC
TRBV10-3	.	TRBJ2-7	few	CAISTGTADEQYF	TGTGCCATCAGTACCGGGACCGCCGACGAGCAGTACTTC
TRBV4-3	.	TRBJ2-7	.	CASSPGDGRSYEQYF	TGCGCCAGCAGCCCCGGCGACGGTCGCTCCTACGAGCAGTACTTC
TRBV21-1	.	TRBJ2-3	.	CASSFTSGGSTDTQYF	TGTGCCAGCAGCTTTACTAGCGGGGGAAGCACAGATACGCAGTATTTT
TRBV12-3/TRBV12-4	.	TRBJ2-3	few	CASSFYLDTQYF	TGTGCCAGCAGTTTCTATTTAGATACGCAGTATTTT
TRBV7-2	TRBD2	TRBJ2-2	.	CASSSHLAWGGPGELFF	TGTGCCAGCAGCTCTCACCTAGCCTGGGGGGGACCCGGGGAGCTGTTTTTT